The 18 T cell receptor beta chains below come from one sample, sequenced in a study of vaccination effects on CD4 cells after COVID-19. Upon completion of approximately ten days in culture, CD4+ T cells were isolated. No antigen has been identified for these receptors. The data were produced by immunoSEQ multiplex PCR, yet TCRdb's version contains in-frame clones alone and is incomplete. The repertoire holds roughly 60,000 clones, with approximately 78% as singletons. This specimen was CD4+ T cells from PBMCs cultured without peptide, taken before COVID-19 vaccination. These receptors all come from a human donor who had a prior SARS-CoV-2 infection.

CDR3 in DNA: TGTGCCAGCAGCCAAATCGGGAAACGGAACGAGCAGTACTTC. This translates into CASSQIGKRNEQYF. The chain joins TRBV7-6 to TRBJ2-7; maybe TRBD2 (5 bases). This CDR3 spans 14 amino acids. Trimming removed 5 bases from V and 5 bases from J, with 16 bases in between. The germline CDR1 and CDR2 sequences are SGHVS and FNYEAQ.

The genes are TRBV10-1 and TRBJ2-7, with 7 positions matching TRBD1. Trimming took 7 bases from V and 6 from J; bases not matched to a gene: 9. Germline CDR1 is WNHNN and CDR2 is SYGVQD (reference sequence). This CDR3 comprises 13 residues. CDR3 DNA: TGCGCCAGCAAGACAGGGTTTGGATCCGAGCAGTACTTC. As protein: CASKTGFGSEQYF.

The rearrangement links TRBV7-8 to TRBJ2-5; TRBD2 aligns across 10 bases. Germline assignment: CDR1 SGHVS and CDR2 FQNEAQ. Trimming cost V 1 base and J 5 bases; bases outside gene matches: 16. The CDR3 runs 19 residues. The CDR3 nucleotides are TGTGCCAGCAGCTTAGTATACGCGCTAGCGGGAGATATGGCGGAGACCCAGTACTTC. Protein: CASSLVYALAGDMAETQYF.

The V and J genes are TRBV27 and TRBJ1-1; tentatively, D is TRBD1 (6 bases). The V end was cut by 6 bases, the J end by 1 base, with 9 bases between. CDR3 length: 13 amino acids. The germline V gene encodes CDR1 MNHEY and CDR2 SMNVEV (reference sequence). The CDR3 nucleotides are TGTGCCAGCAGCGACAGGTCGAACACTGAAGCTTTCTTT. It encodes CASSDRSNTEAFF.

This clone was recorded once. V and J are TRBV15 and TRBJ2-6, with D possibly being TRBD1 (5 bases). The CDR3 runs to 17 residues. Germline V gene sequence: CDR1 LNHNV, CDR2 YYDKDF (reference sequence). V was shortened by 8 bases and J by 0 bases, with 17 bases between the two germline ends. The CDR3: CATDWGGYHSGANVLTF. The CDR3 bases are TGTGCCACCGATTGGGGCGGATATCACTCTGGGGCCAACGTCCTGACTTTC.

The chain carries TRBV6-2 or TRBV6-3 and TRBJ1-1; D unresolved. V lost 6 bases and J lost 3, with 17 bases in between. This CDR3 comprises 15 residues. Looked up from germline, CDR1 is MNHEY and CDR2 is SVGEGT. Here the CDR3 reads CASSLLVGYDTEAFF. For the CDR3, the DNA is TGTGCCAGCAGCCTACTCGTCGGGTATGACACTGAAGCTTTCTTT.

The DNA of the CDR3 is TGTGCCAGCAGCTTAGTGATGGGGGGATCGAGGTACACCGGGGAGCTGTTTTTT. It encodes CASSLVMGGSRYTGELFF. The chain uses TRBV7-2 and TRBJ2-2, with D possibly TRBD2 on 6 matching bases. CDR1 SGHTA and CDR2 FQGNSA come from the germline V gene. Trimming took 1 base from V and 3 from J, leaving 18 bases between them. The CDR3 is 18 residues long.

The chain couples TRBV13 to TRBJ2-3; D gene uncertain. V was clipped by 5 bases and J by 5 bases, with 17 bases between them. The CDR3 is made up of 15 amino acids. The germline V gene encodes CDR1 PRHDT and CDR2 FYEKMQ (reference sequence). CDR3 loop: CASSPNSSPVDTQYF. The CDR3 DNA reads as TGTGCCAGCAGCCCGAATTCGTCCCCCGTAGATACGCAGTATTTT.

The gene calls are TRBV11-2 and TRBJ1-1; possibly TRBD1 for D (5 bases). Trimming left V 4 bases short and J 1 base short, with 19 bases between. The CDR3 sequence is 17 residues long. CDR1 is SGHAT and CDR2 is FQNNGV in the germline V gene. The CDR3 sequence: CASSSNTRGQRNTEAFF. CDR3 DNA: TGTGCCAGCAGCTCAAACACCCGGGGCCAGAGGAACACTGAAGCTTTCTTT.

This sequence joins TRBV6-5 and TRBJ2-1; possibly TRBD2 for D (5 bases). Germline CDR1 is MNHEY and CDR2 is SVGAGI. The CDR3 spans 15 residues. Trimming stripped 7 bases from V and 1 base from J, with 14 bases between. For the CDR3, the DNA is TGTGCCAGCAATCCCACTAGTTTATCCTACAATGAGCAGTTCTTC. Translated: CASNPTSLSYNEQFF.

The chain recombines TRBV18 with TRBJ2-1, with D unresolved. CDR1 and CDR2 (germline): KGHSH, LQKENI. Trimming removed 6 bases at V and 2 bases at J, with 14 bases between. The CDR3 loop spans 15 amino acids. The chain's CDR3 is CASSQVLGAYNEQFF. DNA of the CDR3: TGTGCCAGCTCTCAAGTCCTCGGCGCCTACAATGAGCAGTTCTTC. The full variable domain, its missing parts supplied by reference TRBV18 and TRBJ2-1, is NAGVMQNPRHLVRRRGQEARLRCSPMKGHSHVYWYRQLPEEGLKFMVYLQKENIIDESGMPKERFSAEFPKEGPSILRIQQVVRGDSAAYFCASSQVLGAYNEQFFGPGTRLTVL.

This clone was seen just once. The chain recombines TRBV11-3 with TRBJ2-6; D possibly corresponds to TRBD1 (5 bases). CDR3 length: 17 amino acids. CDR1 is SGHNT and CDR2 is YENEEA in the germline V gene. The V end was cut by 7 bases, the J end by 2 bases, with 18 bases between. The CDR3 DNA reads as TGTGCCAGCAACCCGCCCCACAGGCCCGCTGGGGCCAACGTCCTGACTTTC. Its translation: CASNPPHRPAGANVLTF.

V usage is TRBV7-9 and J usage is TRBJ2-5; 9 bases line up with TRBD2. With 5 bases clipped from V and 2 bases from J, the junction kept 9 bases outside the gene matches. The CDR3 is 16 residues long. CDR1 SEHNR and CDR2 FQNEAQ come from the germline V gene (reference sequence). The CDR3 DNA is TGTGCCAGCAGCGGGTGGTTAGCGGGAGTACAAGAGACCCAGTACTTC. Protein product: CASSGWLAGVQETQYF.

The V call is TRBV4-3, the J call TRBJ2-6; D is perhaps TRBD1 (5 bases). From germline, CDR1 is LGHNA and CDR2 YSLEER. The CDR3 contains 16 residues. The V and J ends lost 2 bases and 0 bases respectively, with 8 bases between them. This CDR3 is CASSQRQSSGANVLTF. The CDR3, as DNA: TGCGCCAGCAGCCAACGACAGAGCTCTGGGGCCAACGTCCTGACTTTC.

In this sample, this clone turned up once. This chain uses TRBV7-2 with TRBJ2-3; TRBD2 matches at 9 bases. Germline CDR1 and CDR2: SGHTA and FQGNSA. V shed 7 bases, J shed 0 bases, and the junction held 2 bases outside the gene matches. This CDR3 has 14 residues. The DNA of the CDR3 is TGTGCCAGCACCGCGGGAGGGAGCACAGATACGCAGTATTTT. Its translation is CASTAGGSTDTQYF.

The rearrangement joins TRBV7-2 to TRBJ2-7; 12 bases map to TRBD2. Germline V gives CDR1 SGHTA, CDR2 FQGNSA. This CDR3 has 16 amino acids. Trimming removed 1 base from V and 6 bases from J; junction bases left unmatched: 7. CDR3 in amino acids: CASSLGASGLAGEQYF. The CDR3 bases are TGTGCCAGCAGCTTAGGGGCTTCGGGACTAGCGGGCGAGCAGTACTTC. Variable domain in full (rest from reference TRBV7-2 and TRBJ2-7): GAGVSQSPSNKVTEKGKDVELRCDPISGHTALYWYRQSLGQGLEFLIYFQGNSAPDKSGLPSDRFSAERTGGSVSTLTIQRTQQEDSAVYLCASSLGASGLAGEQYFGPGTRLTVT.

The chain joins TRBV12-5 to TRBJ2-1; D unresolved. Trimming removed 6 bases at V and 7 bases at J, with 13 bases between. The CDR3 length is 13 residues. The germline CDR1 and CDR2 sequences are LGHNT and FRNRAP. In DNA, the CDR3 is TGTGCTAGTGGACGAGCAGCAATGAATGAGCAGTTCTTC. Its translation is CASGRAAMNEQFF.

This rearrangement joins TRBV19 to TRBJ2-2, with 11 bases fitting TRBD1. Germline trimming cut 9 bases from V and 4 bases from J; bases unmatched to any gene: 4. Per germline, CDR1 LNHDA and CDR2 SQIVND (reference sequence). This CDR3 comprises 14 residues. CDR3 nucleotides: TGTGCCAGCTCTGGGACAGGGGGCACCGGGGAGCTGTTTTTT. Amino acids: CASSGTGGTGELFF.